These 2 T cell receptor beta chains were sequenced from one sample in a study of blood T cell repertoires in COVID-19. Produced via immunoSEQ multiplex PCR; TCRdb's table is partial and in-frame only. The profile shows 300,000 or so clones, around 92% of them singletons. Sequenced input: peripheral blood. These receptors came from a young man who had recovered from COVID-19.

For the CDR3, the DNA is TGTGCCAGCAGCCAAGGGGTCGGAGGGCCCTACGAGCAGTACTTC. Translation gives CASSQGVGGPYEQYF. This chain connects TRBV4-2 to TRBJ2-7; the D gene is possibly TRBD2 (6 bases). This CDR3 is built from 15 residues. Deletions cut 1 base from V and 2 bases from J, with 12 bases between. Per germline, CDR1 LGHNA and CDR2 YNFKEQ.

The chain is built from TRBV4-3 and TRBJ2-1; weak D call: TRBD2 (5 bases). V lost 0 bases, J lost 5 bases, and 14 bases lay in between. Germline V gene sequence: CDR1 LGHNA, CDR2 YSLEER. The CDR3 spans 16 residues. CDR3 nucleotides: TGCGCCAGCAGCCAAGATCGGGGAACACAAAACAATGAGCAGTTCTTC. Encoded protein: CASSQDRGTQNNEQFF.